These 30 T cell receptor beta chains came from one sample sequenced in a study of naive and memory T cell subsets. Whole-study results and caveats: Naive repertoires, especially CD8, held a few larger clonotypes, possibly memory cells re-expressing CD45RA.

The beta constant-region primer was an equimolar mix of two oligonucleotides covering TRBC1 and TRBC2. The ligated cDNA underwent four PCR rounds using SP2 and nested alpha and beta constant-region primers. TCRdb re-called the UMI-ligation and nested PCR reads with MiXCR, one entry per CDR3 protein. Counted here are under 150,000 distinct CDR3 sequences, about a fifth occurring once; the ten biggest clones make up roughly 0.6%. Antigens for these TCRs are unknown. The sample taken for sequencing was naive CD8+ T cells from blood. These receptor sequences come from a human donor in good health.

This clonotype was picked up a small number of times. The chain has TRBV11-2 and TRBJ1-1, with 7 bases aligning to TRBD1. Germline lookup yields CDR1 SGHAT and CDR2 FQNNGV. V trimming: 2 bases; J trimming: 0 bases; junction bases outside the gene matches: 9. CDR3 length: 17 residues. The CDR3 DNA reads TGTGCCAGCAGCTTATGGGGACGAGGACAGGTGAACACTGAAGCTTTCTTT. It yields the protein CASSLWGRGQVNTEAFF. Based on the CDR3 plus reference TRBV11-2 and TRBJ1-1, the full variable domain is EAGVAQSPRYKIIEKRQSVAFWCNPISGHATLYWYQQILGQGPKLLIQFQNNGVVDDSQLPKDRFSAERLKGVDSTLKIQPAKLEDSAVYLCASSLWGRGQVNTEAFFGQGTRLTVV.

The CDR3 nucleotides are TGTGCCAGCATCCCCCTGGCTAGCGGGAGAGAGGGGGAGACCCAGTACTTC. Translating it yields CASIPLASGREGETQYF. The J gene is TRBJ2-5, the V gene TRBV28, with 10 bases matching TRBD2. The CDR3 runs 17 residues. Trimming removed 7 bases from V and 5 bases from J; junction bases left unmatched: 16. Germline V gene sequence: CDR1 MDHEN, CDR2 SYDVKM. Filled out from reference TRBV28 and TRBJ2-5, the complete variable domain reads DVKVTQSSRYLVKRTGEKVFLECVQDMDHENMFWYRQDPGLGLRLIYFSYDVKMKEKGDIPEGYSVSREKKERFSLILESASTNQTSMYLCASIPLASGREGETQYFGPGTRLLVL.

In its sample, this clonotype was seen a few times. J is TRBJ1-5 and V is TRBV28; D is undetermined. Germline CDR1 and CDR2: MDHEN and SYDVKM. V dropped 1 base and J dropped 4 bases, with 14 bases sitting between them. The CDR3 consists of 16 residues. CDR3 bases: TGTGCCAGCAGTTTATTGGCACACCGCGGGAATCAGCCCCAGCATTTT. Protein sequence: CASSLLAHRGNQPQHF.

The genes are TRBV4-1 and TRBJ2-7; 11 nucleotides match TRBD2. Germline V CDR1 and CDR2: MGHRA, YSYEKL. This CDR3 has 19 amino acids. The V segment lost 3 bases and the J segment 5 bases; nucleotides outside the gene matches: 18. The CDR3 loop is CASSHRFLAGGPETHEQYF. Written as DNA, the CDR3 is TGCGCCAGCAGCCACCGGTTCTTAGCGGGAGGGCCTGAGACCCACGAGCAGTACTTC.

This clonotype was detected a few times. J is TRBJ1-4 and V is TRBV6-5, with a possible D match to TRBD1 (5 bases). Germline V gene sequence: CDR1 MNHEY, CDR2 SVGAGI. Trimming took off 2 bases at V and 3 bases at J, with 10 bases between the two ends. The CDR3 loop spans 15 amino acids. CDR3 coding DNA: TGTGCCAGCAGTTACGGGGGAGCGGCTAATGAAAAACTGTTTTTT. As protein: CASSYGGAANEKLFF.

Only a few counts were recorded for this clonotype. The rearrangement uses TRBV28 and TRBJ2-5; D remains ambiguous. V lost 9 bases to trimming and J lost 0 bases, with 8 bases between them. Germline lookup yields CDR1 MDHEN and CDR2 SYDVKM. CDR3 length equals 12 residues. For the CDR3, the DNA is TGTGCCAGTAAGAAGTACCAAGAGACCCAGTACTTC. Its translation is CASKKYQETQYF.

The CDR3 coding sequence is TGCAGCGTTGACGGGACACGTCCCGGGGAGCTGTTTTTT. As protein: CSVDGTRPGELFF. The chain joins TRBV29-1 to TRBJ2-2; a possible D gene is TRBD1 (6 bases). The CDR3 covers 13 residues. Germline loops: CDR1 SQVTM, CDR2 ANQGSEA. Trimming removed 3 bases at V and 6 bases at J, with 11 bases between.

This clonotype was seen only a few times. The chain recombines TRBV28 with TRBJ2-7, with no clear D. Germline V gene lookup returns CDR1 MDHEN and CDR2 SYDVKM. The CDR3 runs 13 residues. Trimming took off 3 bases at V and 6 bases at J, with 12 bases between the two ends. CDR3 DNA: TGTGCCAGCAGTTTCTCAAAAGCCAGCGAGCAGTACTTC. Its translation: CASSFSKASEQYF. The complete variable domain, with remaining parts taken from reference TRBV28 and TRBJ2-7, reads DVKVTQSSRYLVKRTGEKVFLECVQDMDHENMFWYRQDPGLGLRLIYFSYDVKMKEKGDIPEGYSVSREKKERFSLILESASTNQTSMYLCASSFSKASEQYFGPGTRLTVT.

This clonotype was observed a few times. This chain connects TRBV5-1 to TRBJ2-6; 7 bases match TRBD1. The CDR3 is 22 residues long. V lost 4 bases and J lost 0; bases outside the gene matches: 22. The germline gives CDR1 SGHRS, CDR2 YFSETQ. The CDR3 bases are TGCGCCAGCAGCCAGGATTCAAAGGAAAACCGGGACAGCCCCTCTGGGGCCAACGTCCTGACTTTC. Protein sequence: CASSQDSKENRDSPSGANVLTF.

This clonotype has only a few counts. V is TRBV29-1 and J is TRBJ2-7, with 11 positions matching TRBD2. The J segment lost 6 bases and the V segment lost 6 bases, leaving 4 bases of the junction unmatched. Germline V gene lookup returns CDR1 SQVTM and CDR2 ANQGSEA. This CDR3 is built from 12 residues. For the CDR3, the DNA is TGCAGCGTGACTAGCGGGACCCGCGAGCAGTACTTC. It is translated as CSVTSGTREQYF.

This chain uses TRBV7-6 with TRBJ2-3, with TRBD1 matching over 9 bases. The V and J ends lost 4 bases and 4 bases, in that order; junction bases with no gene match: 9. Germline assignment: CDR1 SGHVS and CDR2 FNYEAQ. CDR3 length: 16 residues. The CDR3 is CASSSTGTGISDTQYF. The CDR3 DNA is TGTGCCAGCAGCTCAACCGGGACAGGGATTTCAGATACGCAGTATTTT.

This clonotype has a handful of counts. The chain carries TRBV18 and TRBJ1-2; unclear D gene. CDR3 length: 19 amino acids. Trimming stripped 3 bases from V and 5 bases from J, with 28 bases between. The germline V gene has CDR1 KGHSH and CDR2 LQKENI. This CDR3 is CASSPSSDAGILYDYGYTF. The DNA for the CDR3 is TGTGCCAGCTCACCTTCATCGGACGCCGGGATTTTATACGATTATGGCTACACCTTC.

CDR3 loop: CASSSPERELETQYF. The CDR3 coding sequence is TGTGCCAGCAGCTCCCCAGAGCGGGAGTTGGAGACCCAGTACTTC. The chain uses TRBV7-9 and TRBJ2-5, with 8 positions matching TRBD2. The CDR3 runs 15 residues. The V gene's germline CDR1 is SEHNR and CDR2 FQNEAQ (reference sequence). With 4 bases clipped from V and 5 bases from J, the junction kept 9 bases outside the gene matches.

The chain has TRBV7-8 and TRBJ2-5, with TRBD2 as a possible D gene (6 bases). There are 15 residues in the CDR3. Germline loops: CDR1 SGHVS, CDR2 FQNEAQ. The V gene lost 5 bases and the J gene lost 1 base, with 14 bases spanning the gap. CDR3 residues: CASSTNVGGQETQYF. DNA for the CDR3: TGTGCCAGCAGCACGAACGTGGGGGGCCAAGAGACCCAGTACTTC.

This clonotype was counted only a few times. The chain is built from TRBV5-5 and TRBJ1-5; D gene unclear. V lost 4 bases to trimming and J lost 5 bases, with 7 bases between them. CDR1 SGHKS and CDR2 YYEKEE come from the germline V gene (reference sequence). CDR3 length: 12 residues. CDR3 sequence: CASSVGDQPQHF. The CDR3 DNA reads TGTGCCAGCAGCGTCGGGGATCAGCCCCAGCATTTT.

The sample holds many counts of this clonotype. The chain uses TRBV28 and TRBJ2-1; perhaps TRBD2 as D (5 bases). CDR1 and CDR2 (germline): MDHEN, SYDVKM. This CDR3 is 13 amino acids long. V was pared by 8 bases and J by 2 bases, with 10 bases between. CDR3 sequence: CASLAGTYNEQFF. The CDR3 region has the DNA TGTGCCAGCCTAGCTGGGACCTACAATGAGCAGTTCTTC.

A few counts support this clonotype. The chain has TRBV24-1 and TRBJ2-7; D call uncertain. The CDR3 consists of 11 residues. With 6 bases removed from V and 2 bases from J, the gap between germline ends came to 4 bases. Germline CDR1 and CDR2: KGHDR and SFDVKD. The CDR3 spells CATSTAYEQYF. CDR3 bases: TGTGCCACCAGTACAGCCTACGAGCAGTACTTC.

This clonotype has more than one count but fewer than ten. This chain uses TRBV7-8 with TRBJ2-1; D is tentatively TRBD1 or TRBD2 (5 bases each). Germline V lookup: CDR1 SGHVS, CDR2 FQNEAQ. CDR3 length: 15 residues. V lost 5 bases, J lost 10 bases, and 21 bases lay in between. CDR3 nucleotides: TGTGCCAGCAGCGCGCCCGGGACCACCTCCATAGAGCAGTTCTTC. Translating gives CASSAPGTTSIEQFF.

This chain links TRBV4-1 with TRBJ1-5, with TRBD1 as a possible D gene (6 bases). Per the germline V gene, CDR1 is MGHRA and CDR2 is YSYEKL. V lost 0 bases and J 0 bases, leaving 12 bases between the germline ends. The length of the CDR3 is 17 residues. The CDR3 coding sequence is TGCGCCAGCAGCCAAGATAGGGGGGACTTTAGCAATCAGCCCCAGCATTTT. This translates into CASSQDRGDFSNQPQHF.

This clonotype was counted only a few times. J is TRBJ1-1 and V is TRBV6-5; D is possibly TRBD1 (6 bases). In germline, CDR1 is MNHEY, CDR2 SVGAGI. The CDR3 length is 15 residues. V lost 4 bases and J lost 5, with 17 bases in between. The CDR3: CASSFHREQLTEAFF. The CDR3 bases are TGTGCCAGCAGTTTCCACAGGGAGCAATTGACTGAAGCTTTCTTT.

The CDR3 bases are TGTGCCAGCAGCTCCAGTGGGGCGCGCACTGAAGCTTTCTTT. Protein: CASSSSGARTEAFF. The rearrangement links TRBV7-3 to TRBJ1-1, with D maybe TRBD1 (5 bases). Germline V gives CDR1 SGHTA, CDR2 FQGTGA. CDR3 length equals 14 residues. Trimming removed 4 bases at V and 4 bases at J, with 13 bases between.

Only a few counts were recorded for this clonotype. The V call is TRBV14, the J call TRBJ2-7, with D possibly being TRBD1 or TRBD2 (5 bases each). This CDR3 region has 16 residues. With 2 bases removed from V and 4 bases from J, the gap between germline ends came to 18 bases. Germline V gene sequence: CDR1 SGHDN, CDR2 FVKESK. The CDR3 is CASSQPRGLMGYEQYF. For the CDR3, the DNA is TGTGCCAGCAGCCAACCCCGGGGCCTGATGGGGTACGAGCAGTACTTC.

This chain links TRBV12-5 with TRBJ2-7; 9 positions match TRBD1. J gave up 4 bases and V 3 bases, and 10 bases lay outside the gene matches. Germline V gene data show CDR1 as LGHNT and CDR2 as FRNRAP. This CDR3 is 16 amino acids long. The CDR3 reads CASGFSGTGKLYEQYF. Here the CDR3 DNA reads TGTGCTAGTGGTTTCTCCGGGACAGGGAAATTATACGAGCAGTACTTC.

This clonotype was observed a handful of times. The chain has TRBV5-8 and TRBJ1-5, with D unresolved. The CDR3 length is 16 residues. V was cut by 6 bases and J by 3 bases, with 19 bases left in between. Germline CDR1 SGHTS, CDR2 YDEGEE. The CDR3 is CASTLRADLDNQPQHF. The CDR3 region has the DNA TGTGCCAGCACCCTGAGGGCCGATCTGGACAATCAGCCCCAGCATTTT.

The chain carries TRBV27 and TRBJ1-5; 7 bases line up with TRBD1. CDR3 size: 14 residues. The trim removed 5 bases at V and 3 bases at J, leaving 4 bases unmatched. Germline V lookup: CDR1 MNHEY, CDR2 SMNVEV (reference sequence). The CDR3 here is CASSPTGFNQPQHF. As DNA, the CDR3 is TGTGCCAGCAGTCCGACAGGGTTCAATCAGCCCCAGCATTTT.

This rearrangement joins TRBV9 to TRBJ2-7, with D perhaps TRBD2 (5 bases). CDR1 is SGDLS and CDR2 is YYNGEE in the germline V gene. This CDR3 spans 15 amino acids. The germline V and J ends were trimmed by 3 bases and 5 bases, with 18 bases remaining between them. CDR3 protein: CASSAATGGSNEQYF. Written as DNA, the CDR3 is TGTGCCAGCAGCGCGGCCACGGGTGGGAGTAACGAGCAGTACTTC.

The DNA for the CDR3 is TGTGCCAGCAGGCTGGGACTAGCGGGAGACCGGGATACGCAGTATTTT. Translation gives CASRLGLAGDRDTQYF. The chain has TRBV28 and TRBJ2-3; TRBD2 agrees at 14 bases. Germline CDR1 reads MDHEN; CDR2 reads SYDVKM. This CDR3 contains 16 residues. V was pared by 6 bases and J by 6 bases, with 8 bases of the junction left unmatched.

In DNA, the CDR3 is TGTGCCAGCAGCCCCCACCCCGGGTTGCGAACAGATACGCAGTATTTT. Protein: CASSPHPGLRTDTQYF. The genes are TRBV5-6 and TRBJ2-3; unclear D gene. Germline V CDR1 and CDR2: SGHDT, YYEEEE. The CDR3 loop spans 16 amino acids. V gave up 4 bases and J gave up 3 bases, with 18 bases separating them. Full variable domain (outside the CDR3, taken from reference TRBV5-6 and TRBJ2-3): DAGVTQSPTHLIKTRGQQVTLRCSPKSGHDTVSWYQQALGQGPQFIFQYYEEEERQRGNFPDRFSGHQFPNYSSELNVNALLLGDSALYLCASSPHPGLRTDTQYFGPGTRLTVL.

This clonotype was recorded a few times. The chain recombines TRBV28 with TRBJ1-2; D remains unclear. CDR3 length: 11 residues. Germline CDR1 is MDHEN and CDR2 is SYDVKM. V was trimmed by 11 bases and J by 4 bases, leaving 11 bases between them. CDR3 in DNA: TGTGCCGGAGGCAGACCCTATGGCTACACCTTC. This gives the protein CAGGRPYGYTF.

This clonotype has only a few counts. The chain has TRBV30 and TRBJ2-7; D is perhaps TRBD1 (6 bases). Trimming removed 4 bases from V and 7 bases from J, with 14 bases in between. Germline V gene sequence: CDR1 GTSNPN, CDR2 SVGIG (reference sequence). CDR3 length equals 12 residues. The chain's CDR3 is CAWTSTGHEQYF. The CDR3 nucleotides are TGTGCCTGGACCAGCACAGGGCATGAGCAGTACTTC.